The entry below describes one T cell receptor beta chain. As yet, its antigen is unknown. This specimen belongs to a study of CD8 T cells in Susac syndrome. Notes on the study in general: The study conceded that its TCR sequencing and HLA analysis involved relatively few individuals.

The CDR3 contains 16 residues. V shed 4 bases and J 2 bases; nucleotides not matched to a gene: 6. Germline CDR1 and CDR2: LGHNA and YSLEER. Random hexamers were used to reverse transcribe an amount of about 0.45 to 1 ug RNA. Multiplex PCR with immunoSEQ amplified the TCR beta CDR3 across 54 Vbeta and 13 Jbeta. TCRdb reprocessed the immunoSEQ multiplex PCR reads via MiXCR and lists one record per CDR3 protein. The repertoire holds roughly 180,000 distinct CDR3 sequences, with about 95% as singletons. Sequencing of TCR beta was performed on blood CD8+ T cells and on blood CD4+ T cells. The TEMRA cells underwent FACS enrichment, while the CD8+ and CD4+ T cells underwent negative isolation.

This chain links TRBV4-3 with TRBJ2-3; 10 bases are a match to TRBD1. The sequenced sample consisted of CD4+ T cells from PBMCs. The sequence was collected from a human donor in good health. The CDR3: CASSLTGTGDTDTQYF. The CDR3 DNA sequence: TGCGCCAGCAGCCTCACCGGGACAGGGGACACAGATACGCAGTATTTT.